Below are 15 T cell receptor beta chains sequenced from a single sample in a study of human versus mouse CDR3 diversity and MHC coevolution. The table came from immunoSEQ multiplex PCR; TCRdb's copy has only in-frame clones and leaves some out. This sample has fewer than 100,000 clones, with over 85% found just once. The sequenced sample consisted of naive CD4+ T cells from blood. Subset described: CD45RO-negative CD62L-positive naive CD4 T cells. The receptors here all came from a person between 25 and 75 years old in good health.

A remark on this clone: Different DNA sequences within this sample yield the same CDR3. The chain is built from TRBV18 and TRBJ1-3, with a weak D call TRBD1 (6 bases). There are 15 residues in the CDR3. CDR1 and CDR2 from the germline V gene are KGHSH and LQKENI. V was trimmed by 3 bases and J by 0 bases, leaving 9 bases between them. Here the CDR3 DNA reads TGTGCCAGCTCACCTACAGGGTCCTCTGGAAACACCATATATTTT. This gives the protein CASSPTGSSGNTIYF.

This chain's CDR3 is CSGGAQETQYF. CDR3 coding DNA: TGCAGTGGGGGCGCCCAAGAGACCCAGTACTTC. The rearrangement joins TRBV20-1 to TRBJ2-5; the D gene is possibly TRBD1 (5 bases). The CDR3 is 11 residues long. Germline V CDR1 and CDR2: DFQATT, SNEGSKA (reference sequence). Trimming took off 7 bases at V and 1 base at J, with 7 bases between the two ends.

The DNA of the CDR3 is TGCGCCAGCAGCCACGCAGGGGCTGGAAACACCATATATTTT. Translating it yields CASSHAGAGNTIYF. The rearrangement links TRBV4-1 to TRBJ1-3; perhaps TRBD1 as D (6 bases). Germline V CDR1 and CDR2: MGHRA, YSYEKL. V lost 3 bases to trimming and J lost 2 bases, with 8 bases between them. The CDR3 consists of 14 residues.

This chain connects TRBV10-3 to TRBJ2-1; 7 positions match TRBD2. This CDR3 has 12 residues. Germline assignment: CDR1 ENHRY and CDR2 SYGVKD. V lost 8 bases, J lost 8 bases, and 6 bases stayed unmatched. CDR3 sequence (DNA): TGTGCCATCGGACTAGGCGGCGATGAGCAGTTCTTC. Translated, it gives CAIGLGGDEQFF.

The CDR3 region has the DNA TGTGCCAGCAGCCCACTAGGGACAGGGGTGATAGGCTATGGCTACACCTTC. Protein product: CASSPLGTGVIGYGYTF. The chain couples TRBV11-2 to TRBJ1-2; 10 bases map to TRBD1. CDR3 size: 17 residues. V lost 5 bases and J lost 4; bases outside the gene matches: 13. Germline lookup yields CDR1 SGHAT and CDR2 FQNNGV.

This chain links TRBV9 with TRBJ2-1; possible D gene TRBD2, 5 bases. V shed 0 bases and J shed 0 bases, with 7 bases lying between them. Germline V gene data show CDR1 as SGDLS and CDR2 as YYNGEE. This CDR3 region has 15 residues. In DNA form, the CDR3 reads TGTGCCAGCAGCGTAGTAGGGAGCTCCTACAATGAGCAGTTCTTC. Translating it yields CASSVVGSSYNEQFF.

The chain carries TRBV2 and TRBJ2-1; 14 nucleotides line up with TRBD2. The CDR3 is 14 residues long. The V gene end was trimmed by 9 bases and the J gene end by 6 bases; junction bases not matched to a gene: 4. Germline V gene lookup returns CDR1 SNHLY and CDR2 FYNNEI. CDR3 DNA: TGTGCCAGGGGACTAGCGGGAGCCCTCAATGAGCAGTTCTTC. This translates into CARGLAGALNEQFF.

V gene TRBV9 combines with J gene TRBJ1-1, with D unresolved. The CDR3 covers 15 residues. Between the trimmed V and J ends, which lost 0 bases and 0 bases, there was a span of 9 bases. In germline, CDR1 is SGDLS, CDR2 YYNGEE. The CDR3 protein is CASSVDAGMNTEAFF. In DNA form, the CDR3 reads TGTGCCAGCAGCGTAGACGCGGGGATGAACACTGAAGCTTTCTTT.

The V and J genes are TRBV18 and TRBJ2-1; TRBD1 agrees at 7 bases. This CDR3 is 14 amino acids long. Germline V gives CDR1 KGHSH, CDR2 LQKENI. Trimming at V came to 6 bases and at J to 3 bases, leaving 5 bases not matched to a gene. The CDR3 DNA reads TGTGCCAGCTCCCCCGGGACAGTCTACAATGAGCAGTTCTTC. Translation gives CASSPGTVYNEQFF.

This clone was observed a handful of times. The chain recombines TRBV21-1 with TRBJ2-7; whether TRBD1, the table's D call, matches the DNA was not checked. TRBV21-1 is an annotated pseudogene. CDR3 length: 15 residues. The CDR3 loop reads CASSKRDRTPYEQYF. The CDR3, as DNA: TGTGCCAGCAGCAAACGCGACAGGACACCCTACGAGCAGTACTTC.

CDR3 protein: CASSLSGQGGLLGGYTF. The CDR3 DNA is TGTGCCAGCAGTTTATCGGGACAGGGAGGTTTGTTGGGTGGCTACACCTTC. The rearrangement uses TRBV28 and TRBJ1-2, with TRBD1 matching 9 bases. CDR1 is MDHEN, CDR2 SYDVKM, per germline. The CDR3 runs to 17 residues. V lost 1 base and J lost 7; bases outside the gene matches: 13.

The CDR3: CASSLEAGGGGDTQYF. DNA of the CDR3: TGTGCCAGCAGCTTAGAGGCGGGGGGAGGAGGAGATACGCAGTATTTT. V and J are TRBV7-2 and TRBJ2-3, with 8 bases identical to TRBD2. The CDR3 sequence is 16 residues long. The ends lost 1 base at V and 5 bases at J; junction bases unmatched: 8. Germline V gene lookup returns CDR1 SGHTA and CDR2 FQGNSA.

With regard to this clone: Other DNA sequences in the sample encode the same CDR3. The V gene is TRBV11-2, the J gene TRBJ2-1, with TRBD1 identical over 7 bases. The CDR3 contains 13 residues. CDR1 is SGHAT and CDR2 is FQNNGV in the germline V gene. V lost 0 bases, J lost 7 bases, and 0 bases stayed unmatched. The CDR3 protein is CASSLDRGNEQFF. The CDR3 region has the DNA TGTGCCAGCAGCTTAGACAGGGGGAATGAGCAGTTCTTC.

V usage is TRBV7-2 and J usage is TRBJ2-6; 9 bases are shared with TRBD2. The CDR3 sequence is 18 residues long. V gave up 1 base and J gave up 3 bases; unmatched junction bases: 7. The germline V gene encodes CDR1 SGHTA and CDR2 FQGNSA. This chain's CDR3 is CASSLVGGGAFGANVLTF. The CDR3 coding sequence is TGTGCCAGCAGCTTAGTCGGCGGGGGGGCGTTTGGGGCCAACGTCCTGACTTTC. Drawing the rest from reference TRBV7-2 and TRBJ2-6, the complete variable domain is GAGVSQSPSNKVTEKGKDVELRCDPISGHTALYWYRQSLGQGLEFLIYFQGNSAPDKSGLPSDRFSAERTGGSVSTLTIQRTQQEDSAVYLCASSLVGGGAFGANVLTFGAGSRLTVL.

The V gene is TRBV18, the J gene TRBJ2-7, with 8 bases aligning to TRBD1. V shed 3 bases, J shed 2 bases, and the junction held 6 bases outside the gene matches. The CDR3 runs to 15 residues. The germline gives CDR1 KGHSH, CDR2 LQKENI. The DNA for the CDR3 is TGTGCCAGCTCACCCGGACAGGGTATCGCCTACGAGCAGTACTTC. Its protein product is CASSPGQGIAYEQYF.